These 5 T cell receptor beta chains share one sample of origin, sequenced in a study of OX40 agonist ivuxolimab in advanced cancers. Some clones are missing from TCRdb's copy, which holds only in-frame ones; the method was immunoSEQ multiplex PCR. The data show around 22,000 clones, with 85% to 90% seen just once and 29% held by the top ten. Here the sequenced sample was CD4+ or CD8+ T cells sorted from blood, taken in a trial of the OX40 agonist ivuxolimab. These receptor sequences come from an adult with an advanced solid tumor such as melanoma, head and neck, liver or kidney cancer.

Here the CDR3 DNA reads TGCGCCAGCAGCCAAGAAGTGTCAGATACGCAGTATTTT. It yields the protein CASSQEVSDTQYF. The chain employs TRBV4-3 and TRBJ2-3, with D uncertain. The CDR3 length is 13 residues. CDR1 and CDR2 from the germline V gene are LGHNA and YSLEER. V was trimmed by 0 bases and J by 4 bases, leaving 5 bases between them.

This rearrangement joins TRBV2 to TRBJ1-2; D remains ambiguous. The CDR3 totals 14 residues. Trimming stripped 4 bases from V and 6 bases from J, with 15 bases between. The V gene's germline CDR1 is SNHLY and CDR2 FYNNEI. For the CDR3, the DNA is TGTGCCAGCAGTGGCCTGGAGTCCCATCATGGCTACACCTTC. Its protein product is CASSGLESHHGYTF.

This clone came up once. The V gene is TRBV18, the J gene TRBJ2-1; tentatively, D is TRBD1 or TRBD2 (5 bases each). The CDR3 is 16 amino acids. The germline V and J ends were trimmed by 3 bases and 10 bases, with 22 bases remaining between them. Per the germline V gene, CDR1 is KGHSH and CDR2 is LQKENI. The CDR3 DNA reads TGTGCCAGCTCACCGTACGCGACACTTATCCGGGGCGAGCAGTTCTTC. It specifies CASSPYATLIRGEQFF. The full variable domain, its missing parts supplied by reference TRBV18 and TRBJ2-1, is NAGVMQNPRHLVRRRGQEARLRCSPMKGHSHVYWYRQLPEEGLKFMVYLQKENIIDESGMPKERFSAEFPKEGPSILRIQQVVRGDSAAYFCASSPYATLIRGEQFFGPGTRLTVL.

This rearrangement joins TRBV5-3 to TRBJ2-7; D is uncertain. TRBV5-3 is recorded as an ORF, its role being uncertain. V dropped 4 bases and J dropped 7 bases, with 6 bases sitting between them. The CDR3 is made up of 10 amino acids. The CDR3 DNA sequence: TGTGCCAGAAGCCGAGGTGAGCAGTACTTC. Translating gives CARSRGEQYF.

The CDR3 loop is CASSVGDRVYEQYF. The DNA of the CDR3 is TGTGCCAGCAGCGTTGGGGACAGGGTTTACGAGCAGTACTTC. The chain links TRBV9 to TRBJ2-7; 9 nucleotides line up with TRBD1. Germline values: CDR1 SGDLS, CDR2 YYNGEE. The CDR3 contains 14 residues. With V trimmed by 2 bases and J by 4 bases, 4 bases remained unmatched.